The 27 T cell receptor beta chains reported below all come from one sample, sequenced in a study of a mutant IDH1 vaccine in newly diagnosed glioma. This sample's time point: week 35, safety follow-up. The study gave 300 ug of mutant IDH1 20-mer peptide per vaccine dose, with topical imiquimod. Assay: immunoSEQ multiplex PCR; the TCRdb copy retains only in-frame clones and omits some. The sample has about 64,000 clones; roughly 74% are singletons. No cognate antigen is known for these TCRs. The input for sequencing was PBMCs, taken from a glioma patient whose treatment included an IDH1 peptide vaccine. Source of these receptors: a man aged 50 to 59 with glioma.

J is TRBJ2-1 and V is TRBV12-5, with D tentatively TRBD1 (5 bases). The CDR3 totals 14 residues. Per the germline V gene, CDR1 is LGHNT and CDR2 is FRNRAP. The germline V and J ends were trimmed by 1 base and 9 bases, with 13 bases remaining between them. This CDR3 is CASGLGTGIREQFF. The CDR3 DNA follows: TGTGCTAGTGGTTTGGGCACAGGCATTCGTGAGCAGTTCTTC.

This clone was counted a few times. The rearrangement joins TRBV9 to TRBJ2-7; D might be TRBD1 or TRBD2, each matching 6 bases. CDR1 is SGDLS, CDR2 YYNGEE, per germline. The CDR3 runs to 14 residues. The V end was cut by 0 bases, the J end by 3 bases, with 10 bases between. CDR3 coding DNA: TGTGCCAGCAGCGTAGGGGGGGCGAACTACGAGCAGTACTTC. It translates to CASSVGGANYEQYF.

This chain joins TRBV30 and TRBJ1-5; D not resolved. The CDR3 is 15 amino acids. Trimming removed 2 bases at V and 0 bases at J, with 11 bases between. Germline assignment: CDR1 GTSNPN and CDR2 SVGIG (reference sequence). The CDR3 DNA sequence: TGTGCCTGGAGTAGGCCAGAGTATAGCAATCAGCCCCAGCATTTT. It specifies CAWSRPEYSNQPQHF.

This clone was found a few times. This chain uses TRBV6-1 with TRBJ1-5; TRBD1 matches at 7 bases. The junction had 3 bases not matched to a gene; V was cut back by 5 bases and J by 11 bases. This CDR3 contains 11 residues. The germline CDR1 and CDR2 sequences are MNHNS and SASEGT. In DNA, the CDR3 is TGTGCCAGCAGTCGGGACAGAGCCCAGCATTTT. The encoded protein is CASSRDRAQHF.

This clone was recorded a few times. The identical CDR3 is also encoded by other nucleotide sequences in the sample. V is TRBV30 and J is TRBJ1-1; D uncertain. V was pared by 0 bases and J by 1 base, with 6 bases between. The CDR3 consists of 13 residues. Germline V gives CDR1 GTSNPN, CDR2 SVGIG (reference sequence). The CDR3 coding sequence is TGTGCCTGGAGTGTGGGAAGGAACACTGAAGCTTTCTTT. It translates to CAWSVGRNTEAFF.

The rearrangement joins TRBV5-1 to TRBJ1-2; 8 nucleotides line up with TRBD1. The CDR3 length is 17 residues. Per the germline V gene, CDR1 is SGHRS and CDR2 is YFSETQ. J was trimmed by 1 base and V by 3 bases; bases with no gene match: 11. The CDR3 sequence is CASSSGQAEPDNYGYTF. The CDR3 DNA reads as TGCGCCAGCAGCTCGGGACAGGCCGAACCCGATAACTATGGCTACACCTTC.

The chain links TRBV28 to TRBJ1-2; D not certain. The germline V gene encodes CDR1 MDHEN and CDR2 SYDVKM. The V and J ends lost 3 bases and 4 bases respectively, with 9 bases between them. The CDR3 length is 13 residues. This CDR3 is CASSLNVRYGYTF. The CDR3 coding sequence is TGTGCCAGCAGTTTGAACGTCCGCTATGGCTACACCTTC.

The rearrangement links TRBV5-6 to TRBJ1-4; 7 bases match TRBD1. Germline V gene lookup returns CDR1 SGHDT and CDR2 YYEEEE. After removal of 3 bases from V and 8 bases from J, the junction contained 7 bases not matched to a gene. The CDR3 extends over 14 amino acids. CDR3 residues: CASSSGQGEEKLFF. In nucleotides, the CDR3 is TGTGCCAGCAGCTCCGGGCAGGGGGAAGAAAAACTGTTTTTT.

The rearrangement uses TRBV9 and TRBJ2-7, with 9 bases that match TRBD1. CDR3 length: 15 residues. Germline V gives CDR1 SGDLS, CDR2 YYNGEE. The V segment lost 1 base and the J segment 5 bases; nucleotides outside the gene matches: 7. The CDR3 DNA sequence: TGTGCCAGCAGCGTACAACCCACAGGGGGCCACGAGCAGTACTTC. Protein sequence: CASSVQPTGGHEQYF.

The rearrangement uses TRBV5-5 and TRBJ1-1, with D possibly TRBD1 on 6 matching bases. CDR1 is SGHKS and CDR2 is YYEKEE in the germline V gene (reference sequence). V dropped 3 bases and J dropped 3 bases, with 12 bases sitting between them. CDR3 length equals 14 residues. CDR3 sequence (DNA): TGTGCCAGCAGCTGGGGGCGGGGCGACACTGAAGCTTTCTTT. It is translated as CASSWGRGDTEAFF.

The chain carries TRBV27 and TRBJ2-5; D gene unclear. This CDR3 region has 12 residues. CDR1 is MNHEY, CDR2 SMNVEV, per germline (reference sequence). Between the trimmed V and J ends, which lost 5 bases and 7 bases, there was a span of 11 bases. CDR3 region: CASSGLRGTQYF. The DNA for the CDR3 is TGTGCCAGCAGTGGCCTCCGAGGGACCCAGTACTTC.

This chain uses TRBV30 with TRBJ1-6; D is possibly TRBD1 (6 bases). CDR1 and CDR2 (germline): GTSNPN, SVGIG (reference sequence). The CDR3 totals 13 residues. V lost 4 bases and J 5 bases, leaving 9 bases between the germline ends. The chain's CDR3 is CAWTGGNNSPLHF. CDR3 DNA: TGTGCCTGGACGGGGGGCAATAATTCACCCCTCCACTTT.

V gene TRBV19 combines with J gene TRBJ2-1; 7 bases are a match to TRBD1. CDR1 is LNHDA and CDR2 is SQIVND in the germline V gene (reference sequence). The CDR3 runs to 14 residues. Unmatched junction bases numbered 5, after V lost 2 bases and J lost 7 bases. The CDR3 sequence: CASSILEGANEQFF. CDR3 bases: TGTGCCAGTAGTATACTCGAGGGGGCGAATGAGCAGTTCTTC.

This chain joins TRBV6-1 and TRBJ1-1; D gene ambiguous. The V gene lost 7 bases and the J gene lost 6 bases, with 12 bases spanning the gap. Germline assignment: CDR1 MNHNS and CDR2 SASEGT. This CDR3 spans 12 amino acids. CDR3 DNA: TGTGCCAGCAAGGTGAACATTGCTGAAGCTTTCTTT. It encodes CASKVNIAEAFF.

This chain joins TRBV11-2 and TRBJ2-7; a weak D match, TRBD2 (5 bases). This CDR3 is 13 amino acids long. Trimming pared 4 bases from V and 5 bases from J, leaving 12 bases between. Germline CDR1 SGHAT, CDR2 FQNNGV. The CDR3 DNA reads as TGTGCCAGCAGCTCAACTAGGCTCCACGAGCAGTACTTC. It encodes CASSSTRLHEQYF.

The gene calls are TRBV5-4 and TRBJ2-7; D possibly corresponds to TRBD1 (5 bases). The V gene lost 4 bases and the J gene lost 2 bases, with 19 bases spanning the gap. The length of the CDR3 is 16 residues. Germline V lookup: CDR1 SGHNT, CDR2 YYREEE (reference sequence). The CDR3 region has the DNA TGTGCCAGCAGCGTAGATCAGGGTGGGCTCCCCTACGAGCAGTACTTC. The encoded protein is CASSVDQGGLPYEQYF.

This clone has a handful of counts. The chain combines TRBV18 with TRBJ1-1; D remains ambiguous. This CDR3 spans 14 amino acids. V shed 3 bases and J shed 0 bases, with 8 bases lying between them. The germline V gene has CDR1 KGHSH and CDR2 LQKENI. CDR3 bases: TGTGCCAGCTCACCTTCACAGATGAACACTGAAGCTTTCTTT. It translates to CASSPSQMNTEAFF.

This chain joins TRBV27 and TRBJ2-7, with D uncertain. Per germline, CDR1 MNHEY and CDR2 SMNVEV (reference sequence). The CDR3 totals 16 residues. V was pared by 6 bases and J by 5 bases, with 23 bases between. The CDR3 here is CASSRVPRLVSDEQYF. CDR3 nucleotide sequence: TGTGCCAGCAGCCGGGTACCCCGACTGGTATCGGACGAGCAGTACTTC.

V gene TRBV5-4 combines with J gene TRBJ2-2; no reliable D call. CDR1 SGHNT and CDR2 YYREEE come from the germline V gene (reference sequence). V gave up 4 bases and J gave up 0 bases, with 4 bases separating them. The CDR3 runs to 13 residues. The CDR3 region is CASSPPNTGELFF. DNA for the CDR3: TGTGCCAGCAGCCCCCCGAACACCGGGGAGCTGTTTTTT.

This clone has more than one count but fewer than ten. This sequence joins TRBV4-1 and TRBJ2-5; TRBD1 agrees at 7 bases. The length of the CDR3 is 16 residues. Germline V CDR1 and CDR2: MGHRA, YSYEKL. V shed 5 bases, J shed 5 bases, and the junction held 14 bases outside the gene matches. CDR3 amino acids: CASSSRDSPLVETQYF. The CDR3 DNA follows: TGCGCCAGCAGCAGCCGGGACAGTCCTCTGGTGGAGACCCAGTACTTC.

The chain joins TRBV5-1 to TRBJ2-7; 8 nucleotides align to TRBD1. Germline values: CDR1 SGHRS, CDR2 YFSETQ. The CDR3 extends over 15 amino acids. V shed 0 bases and J 5 bases; nucleotides not matched to a gene: 7. The CDR3 spells CASSLEDRVFNEQYF. CDR3 nucleotide sequence: TGCGCCAGCAGCTTGGAGGACAGGGTGTTTAACGAGCAGTACTTC. Full variable domain (rest looked up from reference TRBV5-1 and TRBJ2-7): KAGVTQTPRYLIKTRGQQVTLSCSPISGHRSVSWYQQTPGQGLQFLFEYFSETQRNKGNFPGRFSGRQFSNSRSEMNVSTLELGDSALYLCASSLEDRVFNEQYFGPGTRLTVT.

V and J are TRBV7-3 and TRBJ2-7; 8 bases fit TRBD1. Per germline, CDR1 SGHTA and CDR2 FQGTGA. The CDR3 has 13 residues. V dropped 6 bases and J dropped 3; count of bases not matched to a gene: 4. This CDR3 is CASRKTGDYEQYF. The CDR3 nucleotides read TGTGCCAGCAGAAAGACAGGGGACTACGAGCAGTACTTC.

This clone was counted between two and nine times. The chain links TRBV23-1 to TRBJ1-5, with no clear D. TRBV23-1 is recorded as an ORF, its role being uncertain. V shed 0 bases and J shed 2 bases, with 8 bases lying between them. This CDR3 has 15 amino acids. The CDR3 loop is CASSQSWVCNQPQHF. Written as DNA, the CDR3 is TGCGCCAGCAGTCAATCGTGGGTATGCAATCAGCCCCAGCATTTT.

With regard to this clone: The sample contains more than one DNA sequence encoding this CDR3. This chain connects TRBV2 to TRBJ2-7; possibly TRBD1 for D (5 bases). The V gene's germline CDR1 is SNHLY and CDR2 FYNNEI. The CDR3 has 14 residues. Trimming took 4 bases from V and 4 from J, leaving 14 bases between them. Written as DNA, the CDR3 is TGTGCCAGCAGTGGGGGCAGTTTATCTTACGAGCAGTACTTC. This gives the protein CASSGGSLSYEQYF.

The chain has TRBV11-3 and TRBJ2-2, with 7 bases matching TRBD1. The germline CDR1 and CDR2 sequences are SGHNT and YENEEA. The CDR3 runs 15 residues. V gave up 5 bases and J gave up 5 bases; unmatched junction bases: 8. The CDR3 sequence is CASSPRQGITGELFF. CDR3 DNA sequence: TGTGCCAGCAGCCCCCGACAGGGAATAACCGGGGAGCTGTTTTTT.

This clone was counted a single time. The J gene is TRBJ2-2, the V gene TRBV7-9; D might be TRBD1 (6 bases). CDR3 length equals 17 residues. Germline CDR1 and CDR2: SEHNR and FQNEAQ (reference sequence). The V end was cut by 3 bases, the J end by 0 bases, with 14 bases between. CDR3: CASSFFGQFANTGELFF. CDR3 DNA: TGTGCCAGCAGCTTTTTTGGACAGTTCGCGAACACCGGGGAGCTGTTTTTT. The whole variable domain, filled in from reference TRBV7-9 and TRBJ2-2, reads DTGVSQNPRHKITKRGQNVTFRCDPISEHNRLYWYRQTLGQGPEFLTYFQNEAQLEKSRLLSDRFSAERPKGSFSTLEIQRTEQGDSAMYLCASSFFGQFANTGELFFGEGSRLTVL.

The J gene is TRBJ1-5, the V gene TRBV10-1; 7 bases map to TRBD1. The CDR3 runs to 15 residues. Per germline, CDR1 WNHNN and CDR2 SYGVQD (reference sequence). Trimming cost V 5 bases and J 7 bases; bases outside gene matches: 11. CDR3 residues: CASSCLRGQRQPQHF. As DNA, the CDR3 is TGCGCCAGCAGTTGCCTGAGGGGGCAAAGACAGCCCCAGCATTTT.